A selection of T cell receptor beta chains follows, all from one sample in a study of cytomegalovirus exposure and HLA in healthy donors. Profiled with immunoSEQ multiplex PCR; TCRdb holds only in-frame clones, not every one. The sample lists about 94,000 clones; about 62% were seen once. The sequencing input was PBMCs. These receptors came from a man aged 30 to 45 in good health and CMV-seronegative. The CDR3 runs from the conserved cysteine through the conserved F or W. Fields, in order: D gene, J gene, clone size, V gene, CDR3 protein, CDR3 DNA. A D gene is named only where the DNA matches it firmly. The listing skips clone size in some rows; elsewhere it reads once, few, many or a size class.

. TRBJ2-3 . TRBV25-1 CASSARGRDTQYF TGTGCCAGCAGTGCGCGGGGGCGAGATACGCAGTATTTT
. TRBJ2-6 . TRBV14 CASSQAFSGANVLTF TGTGCCAGCAGCCAAGCCTTCTCTGGGGCCAACGTCCTGACTTTC
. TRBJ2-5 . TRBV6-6 CASRRLVAQETQYF TGTGCCAGCAGGCGACTAGTAGCCCAAGAGACCCAGTACTTC
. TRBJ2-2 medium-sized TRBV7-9 CASSPRSGYNTGELFF TGTGCCAGCAGCCCCCGAAGCGGCTATAACACCGGGGAGCTGTTTTTT
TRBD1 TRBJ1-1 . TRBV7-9 CASSQDRGEAFF TGTGCCAGCAGCCAGGACAGGGGAGAAGCTTTCTTT
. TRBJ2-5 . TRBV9 CASSGTTTVQETQYF TGTGCCAGCAGCGGCACTACGACAGTGCAAGAGACCCAGTACTTC
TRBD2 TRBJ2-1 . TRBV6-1 CASIQAGFYNEQFF TGTGCCAGCATCCAAGCGGGATTCTACAATGAGCAGTTCTTC
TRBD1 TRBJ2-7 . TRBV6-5 CASTFGQGTYEQYF TGTGCCAGCACCTTCGGACAGGGAACCTACGAGCAGTACTTC
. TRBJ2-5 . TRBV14 CASSQDLRETQYF TGTGCCAGCAGCCAAGATTTGCGAGAGACCCAGTACTTC
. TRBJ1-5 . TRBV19 CASSIPRYSNQPQHF TGTGCCAGTAGTATCCCGCGATATAGCAATCAGCCCCAGCATTTT
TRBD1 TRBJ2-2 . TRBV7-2 CASSLAGGTGELFF TGTGCCAGCAGCTTGGCAGGGGGCACCGGGGAGCTGTTTTTT
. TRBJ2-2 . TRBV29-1 CSVSNKNTGELFF TGCAGCGTATCCAACAAGAACACCGGGGAGCTGTTTTTT
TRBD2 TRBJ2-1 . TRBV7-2 CASSPGLAGYEQFF TGTGCCAGCAGCCCCGGACTAGCGGGGTATGAGCAGTTCTTC
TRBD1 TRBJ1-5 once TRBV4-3 CASSPGTGRGYSNQPQHF TGCGCCAGCAGCCCAGGGACAGGACGTGGTTATAGCAATCAGCCCCAGCATTTT
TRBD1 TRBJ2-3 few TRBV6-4 CASSLTGTGGTDTQYF TGTGCCAGCAGTCTAACCGGGACAGGGGGTACAGATACGCAGTATTTT
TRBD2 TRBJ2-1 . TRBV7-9 CASSPRTSSYNEQFF TGTGCCAGCAGCCCCCGGACTAGCAGCTACAATGAGCAGTTCTTC
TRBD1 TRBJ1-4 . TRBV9 CASSGTGTDNEKLFF TGTGCCAGCAGCGGTACCGGGACAGATAATGAAAAACTGTTTTTT
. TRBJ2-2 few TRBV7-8 CASSLRAGANTGELFF TGTGCCAGCAGCTTAAGGGCAGGGGCGAACACCGGGGAGCTGTTTTTT
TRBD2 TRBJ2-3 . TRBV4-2 CASSSLASGRDTQYF TGTGCCAGCAGCTCCCTCGCTAGCGGGAGAGATACGCAGTATTTT
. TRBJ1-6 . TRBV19 CASIAGGGPYNSPLHF TGTGCCAGTATTGCCGGCGGGGGTCCCTATAATTCACCCCTCCACTTT
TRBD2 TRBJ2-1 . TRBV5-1 CASERTSANNEQFF TGCGCCAGTGAACGGACTAGCGCCAACAATGAGCAGTTCTTC
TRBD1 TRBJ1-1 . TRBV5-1 CASSPGTAGNTEAFF TGCGCCAGCAGCCCAGGGACAGCGGGCAACACTGAAGCTTTCTTT
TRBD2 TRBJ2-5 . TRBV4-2 CASSQTAGGPQETQYF TGTGCCAGCAGCCAAACTGCGGGGGGGCCACAAGAGACCCAGTACTTC
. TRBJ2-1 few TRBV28 CASTSGTYNEQFF TGTGCCAGCACCTCGGGGACATACAATGAGCAGTTCTTC
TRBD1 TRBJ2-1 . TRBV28 CASSLDRGYEQFF TGTGCCAGCAGTTTAGACAGGGGGTATGAGCAGTTCTTC
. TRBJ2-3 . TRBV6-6 CASSPGLSRFTDTQYF TGTGCCAGCAGTCCCGGACTATCACGCTTCACAGATACGCAGTATTTT
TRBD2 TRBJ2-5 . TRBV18 CASSPMTSTETQYF TGTGCCAGCTCACCTATGACTAGCACAGAGACCCAGTACTTC
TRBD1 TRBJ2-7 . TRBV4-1 CASSQGQGLPYEQYF TGCGCCAGCAGCCAGGGACAGGGCTTACCCTACGAGCAGTACTTC
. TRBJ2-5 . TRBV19 CASSTPETGEETQYF TGTGCCAGTAGTACTCCCGAGACAGGAGAAGAGACCCAGTACTTC
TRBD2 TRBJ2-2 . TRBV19 CASSMPTSGSLYTGELFF TGTGCCAGTAGTATGCCGACTAGCGGGAGCCTCTACACCGGGGAGCTGTTTTTT
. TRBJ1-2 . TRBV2 CASSEGEWIGYTF TGTGCCAGCAGTGAAGGGGAGTGGATTGGCTACACCTTC
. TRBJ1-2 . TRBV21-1 CASSERGQGSNGYTF TGTGCCAGCAGCGAAAGGGGGCAGGGTTCGAATGGCTACACCTTC
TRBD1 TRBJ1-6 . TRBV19 CASSRRDSRPNNSPLHF TGTGCCAGTAGTCGCCGGGACAGCCGACCTAATAATTCACCCCTCCACTTT
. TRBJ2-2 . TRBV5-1 CASSRTENTGELFF TGCGCCAGCAGCAGGACAGAGAACACCGGGGAGCTGTTTTTT
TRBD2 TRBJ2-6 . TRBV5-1 CASSAGGVQGVKAGANVLTF TGCGCCAGCAGCGCGGGGGGGGTGCAGGGTGTAAAGGCTGGGGCCAACGTCCTGACTTTC
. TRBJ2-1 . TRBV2 CASSQEVTGSNEQFF TGTGCCAGCAGTCAAGAAGTCACAGGGTCCAATGAGCAGTTCTTC
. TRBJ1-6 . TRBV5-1 CASSWKQGYNSPLHF TGCGCCAGCAGCTGGAAACAGGGTTACAATTCACCCCTCCACTTT
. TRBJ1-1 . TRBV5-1 CASSLNGGANTEAFF TGCGCCAGCAGCTTGAATGGAGGGGCGAACACTGAAGCTTTCTTT
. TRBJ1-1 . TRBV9 CASSALGSTEAFF TGTGCCAGCAGCGCCCTTGGGAGTACTGAAGCTTTCTTT
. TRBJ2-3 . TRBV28 CATQGGVGTDTQYF TGTGCCACCCAGGGCGGGGTGGGCACAGATACGCAGTATTTT
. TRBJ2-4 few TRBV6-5 CASSYRNIQYF TGTGCCAGCAGTTACCGAAACATTCAGTACTTC
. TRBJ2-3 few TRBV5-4 CASSLELAGTDTQYF TGTGCCAGCAGCTTGGAGTTAGCGGGCACAGATACGCAGTATTTT
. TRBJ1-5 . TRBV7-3 CASSSTGLSQPQHF TGTGCCAGCAGCTCCACAGGGCTTAGTCAGCCCCAGCATTTT